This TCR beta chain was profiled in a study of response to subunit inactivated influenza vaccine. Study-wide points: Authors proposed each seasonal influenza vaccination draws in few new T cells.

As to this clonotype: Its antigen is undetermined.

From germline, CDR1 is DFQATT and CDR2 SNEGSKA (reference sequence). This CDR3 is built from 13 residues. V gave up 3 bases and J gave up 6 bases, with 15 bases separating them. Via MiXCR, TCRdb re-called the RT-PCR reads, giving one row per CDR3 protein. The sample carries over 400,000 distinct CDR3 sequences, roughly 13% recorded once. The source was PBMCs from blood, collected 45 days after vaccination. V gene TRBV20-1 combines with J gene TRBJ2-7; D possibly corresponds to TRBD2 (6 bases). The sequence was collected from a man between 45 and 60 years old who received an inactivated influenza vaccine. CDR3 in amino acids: CSASSGRPTEQYF. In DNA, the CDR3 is TGCAGTGCTAGTTCCGGGAGACCCACCGAGCAGTACTTC.